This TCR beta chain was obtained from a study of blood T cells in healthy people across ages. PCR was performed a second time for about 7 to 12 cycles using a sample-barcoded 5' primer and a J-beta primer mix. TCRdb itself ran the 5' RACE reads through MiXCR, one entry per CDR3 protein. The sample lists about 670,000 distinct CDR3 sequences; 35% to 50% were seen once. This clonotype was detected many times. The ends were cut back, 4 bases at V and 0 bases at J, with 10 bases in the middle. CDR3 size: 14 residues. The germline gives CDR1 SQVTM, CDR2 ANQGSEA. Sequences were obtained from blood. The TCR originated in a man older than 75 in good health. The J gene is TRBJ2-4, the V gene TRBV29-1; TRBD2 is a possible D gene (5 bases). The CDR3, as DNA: TGCAGCGTTGTCGGAGGTTCAGCCAAAAACATTCAGTACTTC. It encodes CSVVGGSAKNIQYF.